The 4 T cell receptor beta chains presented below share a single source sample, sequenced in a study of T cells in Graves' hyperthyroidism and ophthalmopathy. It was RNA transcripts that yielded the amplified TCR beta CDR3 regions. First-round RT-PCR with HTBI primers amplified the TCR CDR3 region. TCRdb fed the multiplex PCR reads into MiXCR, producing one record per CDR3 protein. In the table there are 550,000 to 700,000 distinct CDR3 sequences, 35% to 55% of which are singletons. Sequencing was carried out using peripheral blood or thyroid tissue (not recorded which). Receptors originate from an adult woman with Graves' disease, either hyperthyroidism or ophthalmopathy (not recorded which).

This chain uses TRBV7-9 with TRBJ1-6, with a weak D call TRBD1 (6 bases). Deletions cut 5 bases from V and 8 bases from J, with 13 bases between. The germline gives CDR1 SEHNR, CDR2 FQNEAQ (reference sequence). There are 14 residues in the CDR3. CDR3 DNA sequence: TGTGCCAGCAGCGGCACAGGGAATGATTCACCCCTCCACTTT. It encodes CASSGTGNDSPLHF.

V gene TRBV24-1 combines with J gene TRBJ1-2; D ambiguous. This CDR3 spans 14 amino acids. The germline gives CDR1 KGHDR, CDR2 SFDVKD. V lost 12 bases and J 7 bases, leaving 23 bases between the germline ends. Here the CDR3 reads CAVNNREDFGGYTF. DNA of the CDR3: TGTGCCGTCAATAACCGGGAGGACTTTGGTGGCTACACCTTC.

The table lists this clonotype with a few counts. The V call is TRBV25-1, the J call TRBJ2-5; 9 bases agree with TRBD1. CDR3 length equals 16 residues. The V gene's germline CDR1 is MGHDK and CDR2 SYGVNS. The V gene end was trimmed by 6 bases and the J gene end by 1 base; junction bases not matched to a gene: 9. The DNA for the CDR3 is TGTGCCAGCAGGTCCTCGGGACAGGGACCCCAAGAGACCCAGTACTTC. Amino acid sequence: CASRSSGQGPQETQYF.

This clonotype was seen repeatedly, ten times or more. CDR3 in amino acids: CASSVGGAGGNTGELFF. In DNA, the CDR3 is TGTGCCAGCAGCGTAGGAGGAGCGGGAGGTAACACCGGGGAGCTGTTTTTT. The V and J genes are TRBV9 and TRBJ2-2; 9 nucleotides line up with TRBD2. This CDR3 is built from 17 residues. After removal of 0 bases from V and 2 bases from J, the junction contained 5 bases not matched to a gene. Germline CDR1 SGDLS, CDR2 YYNGEE.